This record covers a single T cell receptor (beta chain). The sample contains more than one DNA sequence encoding this CDR3. As originally analysed: Estimation of nucleated cell counts relied on the amplification of reference gene primers. Generated by immunoSEQ multiplex PCR, the TCRdb table keeps only in-frame clones and is missing some. V and J calls plus clone size are reproduced from that table; the DNA served to infer D and trimming. The table has approximately 90,000 clones, 81% seen once. This sample was included in a study of blood T cell repertoires in COVID-19. The wider study: Sources were T cells, B-cell-depleted T cells, or PBMCs; the material itself was cDNA or gDNA.

This TCR was sampled from a man aged 55-75 years with acute or convalescent COVID-19. Sequenced input: peripheral blood.

The CDR3 sequence: CASSLRLAGVYNEQFF. DNA of the CDR3: TGTGCCAGCAGCTTACGACTAGCGGGGGTCTACAATGAGCAGTTCTTC. The V and J genes are TRBV11-2 and TRBJ2-1; 12 nucleotides line up with TRBD2. J was trimmed by 3 bases and V by 2 bases; bases with no gene match: 2. CDR3 size: 16 residues. Germline values: CDR1 SGHAT, CDR2 FQNNGV.